Below, 17 T cell receptor beta chains from the same sample are listed, as sequenced in a study of T cell responses to AZD1222 COVID-19 vaccine. Repertoires were generated with immunoSEQ multiplex PCR, while TCRdb's copy carries only in-frame clones and drops some. The data show under 250,000 clones, 93% seen once. The sample consisted of peripheral blood, taken on day 0 of MenACWY control vaccination. All receptors come from an adult in good health.

The J gene is TRBJ2-7, the V gene TRBV18; possibly TRBD1 for D (5 bases). Germline V lookup: CDR1 KGHSH, CDR2 LQKENI. Trimming cost V 5 bases and J 0 bases, with 14 bases left between them. The CDR3 is 15 amino acids. CDR3 protein: CASSEDSWYSYEQYF. In DNA form, the CDR3 reads TGTGCCAGCTCAGAAGACAGCTGGTACTCCTACGAGCAGTACTTC.

J is TRBJ1-2 and V is TRBV6-1; D not resolved. The CDR3 extends over 13 amino acids. In germline, CDR1 is MNHNS, CDR2 SASEGT. Between the trimmed V and J ends, which lost 2 bases and 4 bases, there was a span of 8 bases. The CDR3 DNA is TGTGCCAGCAGTGAACCCCCCCGCTATGGCTACACCTTC. It translates to CASSEPPRYGYTF.

The V and J genes are TRBV7-2 and TRBJ2-7; D is uncertain. Trimming removed 4 bases at V and 3 bases at J, with 7 bases between. The CDR3 loop spans 12 amino acids. Germline assignment: CDR1 SGHTA and CDR2 FQGNSA. For the CDR3, the DNA is TGTGCCAGCAGCTACGACATCTACGAGCAGTACTTC. Amino acids: CASSYDIYEQYF.

The chain employs TRBV4-1 and TRBJ2-1; D assignment may be TRBD1 or TRBD2 (6 bases each). Germline CDR1 is MGHRA and CDR2 is YSYEKL. The CDR3 has 14 amino acids. Trimming removed 1 base at V and 4 bases at J, with 8 bases between. The CDR3 reads CASSQGRGYNEQFF. The CDR3 DNA reads TGCGCCAGCAGCCAAGGGAGGGGGTACAATGAGCAGTTCTTC.

This chain joins TRBV2 and TRBJ1-1; D may be TRBD1 (6 bases). Per germline, CDR1 SNHLY and CDR2 FYNNEI. Trimming pared 5 bases from V and 3 bases from J, leaving 13 bases between. This CDR3 region has 14 residues. CDR3 residues: CASSIQGSDTEAFF. The DNA of the CDR3 is TGTGCCAGCAGTATACAGGGAAGTGACACTGAAGCTTTCTTT. Variable domain in full (rest from reference TRBV2 and TRBJ1-1): EPEVTQTPSHQVTQMGQEVILRCVPISNHLYFYWYRQILGQKVEFLVSFYNNEISEKSEIFDDQFSVERPDGSNFTLKIRSTKLEDSAMYFCASSIQGSDTEAFFGQGTRLTVV.

The chain has TRBV14 and TRBJ2-3; D is unclear. This CDR3 contains 13 residues. V was cut by 8 bases and J by 2 bases, with 11 bases left in between. The germline CDR1 and CDR2 sequences are SGHDN and FVKESK. As DNA, the CDR3 is TGTGCCAGCGATTCGGGCCCCACAGATACGCAGTATTTT. Translated: CASDSGPTDTQYF.

CDR3 coding DNA: TGTGCCACCGGAGGAATGACAGGGGTAAATCAGCCCCAGCATTTT. Its protein is CATGGMTGVNQPQHF. The chain carries TRBV24-1 and TRBJ1-5, with TRBD1 identical over 8 bases. This CDR3 comprises 15 residues. Germline trimming cut 9 bases from V and 4 bases from J; bases unmatched to any gene: 10. Germline lookup yields CDR1 KGHDR and CDR2 SFDVKD.

This clone appeared a single time. The chain recombines TRBV30 with TRBJ2-1; no clear D. The CDR3 extends over 14 amino acids. Trimming removed 8 bases from V and 0 bases from J, with 14 bases in between. Germline assignment: CDR1 GTSNPN and CDR2 SVGIG (reference sequence). CDR3 DNA sequence: TGTGCCGCTGAACCAAAAAGCTCCTACAATGAGCAGTTCTTC. Amino acid sequence: CAAEPKSSYNEQFF.

The chain combines TRBV3-1 (or the pseudogene TRBV3-2) with TRBJ2-5; D might be TRBD2 (5 bases). With 1 base removed from V and 5 bases from J, the gap between germline ends came to 8 bases. The CDR3 has 13 residues. CDR1 is LGHDT and CDR2 is YNNKEL in the germline V gene (reference sequence). The CDR3 reads CASSQGGSETQYF. The CDR3 nucleotides are TGTGCCAGCAGCCAAGGAGGGAGCGAGACCCAGTACTTC.

V is TRBV5-6 and J is TRBJ2-5; D is unclear. V lost 4 bases to trimming and J lost 2 bases, with 3 bases between them. CDR1 is SGHDT and CDR2 is YYEEEE in the germline V gene. CDR3 length: 11 residues. The CDR3 reads CASSRQETQYF. The DNA for the CDR3 is TGTGCCAGCAGCCGACAAGAGACCCAGTACTTC.

The chain is built from TRBV6-1 and TRBJ1-2; 10 nucleotides agree with TRBD1. The CDR3 extends over 16 amino acids. Germline assignment: CDR1 MNHNS and CDR2 SASEGT. V gave up 4 bases and J gave up 5 bases; unmatched junction bases: 10. Written as DNA, the CDR3 is TGTGCCAGCAGTGCTCGTCCGGGACAGGGGTATTATGGCTACACCTTC. Translating gives CASSARPGQGYYGYTF.

V usage is TRBV28 and J usage is TRBJ1-1; D remains unclear. V was shortened by 6 bases and J by 0 bases, with 8 bases between the two germline ends. Germline assignment: CDR1 MDHEN and CDR2 SYDVKM. There are 13 residues in the CDR3. This CDR3 reads CASRTVMNTEAFF. For the CDR3, the DNA is TGTGCCAGCAGGACGGTCATGAACACTGAAGCTTTCTTT. Full variable domain (outside the CDR3, taken from reference TRBV28 and TRBJ1-1): DVKVTQSSRYLVKRTGEKVFLECVQDMDHENMFWYRQDPGLGLRLIYFSYDVKMKEKGDIPEGYSVSREKKERFSLILESASTNQTSMYLCASRTVMNTEAFFGQGTRLTVV.

This chain uses TRBV5-1 with TRBJ1-1, with D possibly matching TRBD1 (6 bases). From germline, CDR1 is SGHRS and CDR2 YFSETQ. The CDR3 covers 14 residues. Trimming took off 3 bases at V and 3 bases at J, with 12 bases between the two ends. This CDR3 is CASSWGASDTEAFF. The CDR3 DNA sequence: TGCGCCAGCAGCTGGGGGGCATCGGACACTGAAGCTTTCTTT.

The chain joins TRBV7-9 to TRBJ1-1; D gene uncertain. The germline V gene has CDR1 SEHNR and CDR2 FQNEAQ (reference sequence). The length of the CDR3 is 12 residues. Trimming removed 4 bases from V and 3 bases from J, with 6 bases in between. The CDR3 DNA reads as TGTGCCAGCAGCTATATTGACACTGAAGCTTTCTTT. It translates to CASSYIDTEAFF.

The chain is built from TRBV7-9 and TRBJ2-3; 7 nucleotides match TRBD2. CDR3 length equals 15 residues. Germline V gene data show CDR1 as SEHNR and CDR2 as FQNEAQ (reference sequence). V shed 6 bases, J shed 0 bases, and the junction held 6 bases outside the gene matches. In DNA, the CDR3 is TGTGCCAGCAGAAATCGACTAGCAAGCACAGATACGCAGTATTTT. This translates into CASRNRLASTDTQYF.

A single count supports this clone. The J gene is TRBJ2-7, the V gene TRBV2; tentatively, D is TRBD1 (7 bases). CDR1 SNHLY and CDR2 FYNNEI come from the germline V gene. This CDR3 region has 15 residues. V dropped 6 bases and J dropped 0 bases, with 15 bases sitting between them. The DNA for the CDR3 is TGTGCCAGCAGCGTCGGAGGGGGCCCCTCCTACGAGCAGTACTTC. Protein product: CASSVGGGPSYEQYF.

V and J are TRBV10-2 and TRBJ1-1; D may be TRBD1 (5 bases). Trimming removed 7 bases at V and 0 bases at J, with 9 bases between. The CDR3 is made up of 13 amino acids. The V gene's germline CDR1 is WSHSY and CDR2 SAAADI. The CDR3 loop is CASNGQVNTEAFF. The DNA of the CDR3 is TGCGCCAGCAACGGACAAGTGAACACTGAAGCTTTCTTT.